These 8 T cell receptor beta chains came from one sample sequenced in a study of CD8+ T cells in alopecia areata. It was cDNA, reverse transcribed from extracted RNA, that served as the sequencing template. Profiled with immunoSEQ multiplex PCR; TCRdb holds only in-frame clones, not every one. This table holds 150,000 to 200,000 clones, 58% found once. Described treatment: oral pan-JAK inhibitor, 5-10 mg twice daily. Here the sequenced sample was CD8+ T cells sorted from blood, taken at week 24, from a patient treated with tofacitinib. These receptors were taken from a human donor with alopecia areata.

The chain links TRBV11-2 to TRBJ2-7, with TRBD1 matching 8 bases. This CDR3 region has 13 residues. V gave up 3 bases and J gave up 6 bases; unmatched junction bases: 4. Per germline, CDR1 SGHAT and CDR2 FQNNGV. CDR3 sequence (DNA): TGTGCCAGCAGCTTCGGACAGGGAGGCGAGCAGTACTTC. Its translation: CASSFGQGGEQYF. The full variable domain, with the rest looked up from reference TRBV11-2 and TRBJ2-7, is EAGVAQSPRYKIIEKRQSVAFWCNPISGHATLYWYQQILGQGPKLLIQFQNNGVVDDSQLPKDRFSAERLKGVDSTLKIQPAKLEDSAVYLCASSFGQGGEQYFGPGTRLTVT.

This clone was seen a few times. The CDR3 spells CASSSISGTGKVREQYF. The CDR3 nucleotides are TGTGCCAGCAGCTCAATTTCGGGGACAGGGAAAGTGCGCGAGCAGTACTTC. The chain is built from TRBV7-9 and TRBJ2-7; 9 bases match TRBD1. Germline values: CDR1 SEHNR, CDR2 FQNEAQ (reference sequence). The trim removed 4 bases at V and 6 bases at J, leaving 16 bases unmatched. The CDR3 is 17 amino acids. The full variable domain, completed using reference TRBV7-9 and TRBJ2-7, is DTGVSQNPRHKITKRGQNVTFRCDPISEHNRLYWYRQTLGQGPEFLTYFQNEAQLEKSRLLSDRFSAERPKGSFSTLEIQRTEQGDSAMYLCASSSISGTGKVREQYFGPGTRLTVT.

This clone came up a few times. For the CDR3, the DNA is TGTGCCAGCAGCATGACTAGCGGGGGGCTGCAGTTCTTC. This translates into CASSMTSGGLQFF. This rearrangement joins TRBV25-1 to TRBJ2-1; 13 nucleotides line up with TRBD2. The CDR3 has 13 amino acids. Trimming cost V 6 bases and J 12 bases; bases outside gene matches: 5. The germline V gene encodes CDR1 MGHDK and CDR2 SYGVNS.

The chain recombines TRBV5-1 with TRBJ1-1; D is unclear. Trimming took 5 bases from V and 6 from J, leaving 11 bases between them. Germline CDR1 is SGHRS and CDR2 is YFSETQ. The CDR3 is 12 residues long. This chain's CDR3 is CASSYLGAEAFF. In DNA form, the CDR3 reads TGCGCCAGCAGTTACCTTGGCGCTGAAGCTTTCTTT.

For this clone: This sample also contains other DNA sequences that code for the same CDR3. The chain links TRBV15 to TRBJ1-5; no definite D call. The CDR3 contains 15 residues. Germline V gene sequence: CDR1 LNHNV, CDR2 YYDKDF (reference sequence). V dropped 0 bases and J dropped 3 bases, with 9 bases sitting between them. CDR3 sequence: CATSRDRGVNQPQHF. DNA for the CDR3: TGTGCCACCAGCAGAGATCGAGGAGTCAATCAGCCCCAGCATTTT. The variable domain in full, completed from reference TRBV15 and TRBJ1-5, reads DAMVIQNPRYQVTQFGKPVTLSCSQTLNHNVMYWYQQKSSQAPKLLFHYYDKDFNNEADTPDNFQSRRPNTSFCFLDIRSPGLGDTAMYLCATSRDRGVNQPQHFGDGTRLSIL.

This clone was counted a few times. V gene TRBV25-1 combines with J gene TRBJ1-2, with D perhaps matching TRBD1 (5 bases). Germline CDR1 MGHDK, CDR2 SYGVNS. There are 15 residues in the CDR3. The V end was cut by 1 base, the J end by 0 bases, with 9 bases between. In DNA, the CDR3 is TGTGCCAGCAGTGAATGGGGGGTAGCTAACTATGGCTACACCTTC. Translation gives CASSEWGVANYGYTF.

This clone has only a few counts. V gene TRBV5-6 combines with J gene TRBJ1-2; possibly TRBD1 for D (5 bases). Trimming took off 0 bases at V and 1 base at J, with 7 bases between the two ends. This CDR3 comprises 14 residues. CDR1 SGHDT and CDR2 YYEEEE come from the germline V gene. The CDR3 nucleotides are TGTGCCAGCAGCTTGGGACAGAGTAACTATGGCTACACCTTC. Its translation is CASSLGQSNYGYTF.

CDR3 DNA: TGTGCCAGCAAAATCACCACCGGGGAGCTGTTTTTT. Amino acids: CASKITTGELFF. V and J are TRBV2 and TRBJ2-2; D is unclear. This CDR3 contains 12 residues. V lost 7 bases and J 4 bases, leaving 7 bases between the germline ends. The V gene's germline CDR1 is SNHLY and CDR2 FYNNEI.